These 4 T cell receptor beta chains share one sample of origin, sequenced in a study of blood T cells in healthy people across ages. Through a sample-barcoded 5' primer and a J-beta primer mix, a second PCR was run for about 6 to 11 cycles. In TCRdb, the 5' RACE reads were re-called with MiXCR into one record per CDR3 protein. The table includes just over 800,000 distinct CDR3 sequences, around 62% detected once. The material sequenced was blood. The source is a man aged 30 to 39 in good health.

In regard to this clonotype: One end of the junction is discordant with germline, which a read error may explain. The gene calls are TRBV20-1 and TRBJ2-3, with 9 bases aligning to TRBD2. The length of the CDR3 is 15 residues. Germline V gene sequence: CDR1 DFQATT, CDR2 SNEGSKA (reference sequence). The CDR3 is CSASVTSGSTDTQYF. For the CDR3, the DNA is TGCAGCGCTAGCGTGACTAGCGGAAGCACAGATACGCAGTATTTT.

This chain links TRBV14 with TRBJ2-5; D remains ambiguous. CDR3 size: 14 residues. The germline V gene encodes CDR1 SGHDN and CDR2 FVKESK. V was pared by 2 bases and J by 1 base, with 8 bases between. Written as DNA, the CDR3 is TGTGCCAGCAGCCAACGGTACAGCCAAGAGACCCAGTACTTC. This codes for CASSQRYSQETQYF. The full variable domain, in which reference TRBV14 and TRBJ2-5 provide the parts outside the CDR3, is EAGVTQFPSHSVIEKGQTVTLRCDPISGHDNLYWYRRVMGKEIKFLLHFVKESKQDESGMPNNRFLAERTGGTYSTLKVQPAELEDSGVYFCASSQRYSQETQYFGPGTRLLVL.

A few counts support this clonotype. The rearrangement joins TRBV20-1 to TRBJ2-4; D may be TRBD1 (5 bases). Judging by the DNA end, TRBJ2-5 fits better; the J call may be wrong. The germline V gene has CDR1 DFQATT and CDR2 SNEGSKA (reference sequence). The CDR3 covers 13 residues. The CDR3 region has the DNA TGCAGTGCTAGCCCAGGGCTTCAAGAGACCCAGTACTTC. Encoded protein: CSASPGLQETQYF.

This clonotype was seen a few times. The chain links TRBV4-2 to TRBJ2-3; no firm D call. The CDR3 runs 15 residues. CDR1 is LGHNA, CDR2 YNFKEQ, per germline. Trimming took off 5 bases at V and 5 bases at J, with 17 bases between the two ends. The CDR3 sequence is CASSNKAQELDTQYF. The CDR3 bases are TGTGCCAGCAGCAACAAGGCCCAGGAGTTAGATACGCAGTATTTT.